Given below is one T cell receptor (beta chain) in context. Its specificity is not known. People who had autoimmune disease history or systemic immunosuppression were excluded. Sampling times: baseline, cycle 4 day 1, cycle 7 day 1. The data derive from a study of OX40 agonist ivuxolimab in advanced cancers. The study, taken as a whole, reports: Expanded clones belonging to CD8+ T cells outnumbered, on average, those of CD4+.

This table comes from immunoSEQ multiplex PCR, and its TCRdb copy is limited to in-frame clones, with some not included. Of 48,000 or so clones listed, 85% to 90% are singletons. Unmatched junction bases numbered 7, after V lost 5 bases and J lost 8 bases. CDR1 SGHTA and CDR2 FQGTGA come from the germline V gene. CDR3 length: 16 residues. The source of this sequence is an adult with an advanced solid tumor such as melanoma, head and neck, liver or kidney cancer. The genes are TRBV7-3 and TRBJ2-1; 15 positions agree with TRBD2. The material was CD4+ or CD8+ T cells sorted from blood, obtained in a trial of the OX40 agonist ivuxolimab. The CDR3 protein is CASSPGLAGGTDEQFF. CDR3 sequence (DNA): TGTGCCAGCAGCCCGGGACTAGCGGGGGGCACCGATGAGCAGTTCTTC.